A single sample is the source of the 11 T cell receptor beta chains below, sequenced in a study of identical twins. TCRdb called the 5' RACE reads again in MiXCR, with one record for every CDR3 protein. The repertoire consists of 420,000 or so distinct CDR3 sequences, with about 18% occurring once and the leading ten covering around 12%. The sequencing sample was made of naive T cells sorted from blood. The receptors originated from a man aged 50 or older in good health.

This clonotype was seen a handful of times. The V and J genes are TRBV7-2 and TRBJ2-1, with TRBD1 matching 7 bases. The trim removed 5 bases at V and 4 bases at J, leaving 11 bases unmatched. The CDR3 extends over 16 amino acids. Germline CDR1 SGHTA, CDR2 FQGNSA. The CDR3, as DNA: TGTGCCAGCAGCCAGCCAGGGACAGCATTATACAATGAGCAGTTCTTC. This gives the protein CASSQPGTALYNEQFF.

Ten or more counts support this clonotype. The chain recombines TRBV27 with TRBJ2-2, with D uncertain. This CDR3 has 13 residues. V was trimmed by 7 bases and J by 7 bases, leaving 13 bases between them. Germline V gene lookup returns CDR1 MNHEY and CDR2 SMNVEV (reference sequence). This CDR3 reads CASTTVAGGELFF. The CDR3 DNA is TGTGCCAGCACCACGGTTGCTGGCGGGGAGCTGTTTTTT.

In this sample, this clonotype turned up a few times. The chain links TRBV7-8 to TRBJ2-2; 11 positions agree with TRBD2. Germline V CDR1 and CDR2: SGHVS, FQNEAQ. CDR3 length: 16 residues. V lost 4 bases and J lost 0; bases outside the gene matches: 1. In DNA, the CDR3 is TGTGCCAGCAGCTCTAGCGGGGGGACGAACACCGGGGAGCTGTTTTTT. Protein product: CASSSSGGTNTGELFF.

This clonotype appeared a few times. The rearrangement uses TRBV10-3 and TRBJ2-2, with D hard to call. The CDR3 is 14 amino acids. CDR1 and CDR2 from the germline V gene are ENHRY and SYGVKD. V dropped 4 bases and J dropped 1 base, with 7 bases sitting between them. The CDR3 is CAISANRNTGELFF. CDR3 nucleotide sequence: TGTGCCATCAGTGCTAACAGGAACACCGGGGAGCTGTTTTTT.

V and J are TRBV29-1 and TRBJ1-3, with D unresolved. The CDR3 contains 14 residues. Germline assignment: CDR1 SQVTM and CDR2 ANQGSEA. V shed 3 bases and J shed 0 bases, with 9 bases lying between them. This CDR3 is CSVESRFSGNTIYF. The DNA for the CDR3 is TGCAGCGTTGAGTCCCGATTCTCTGGAAACACCATATATTTT.

The count of this clonotype is one. This chain links TRBV12-3 or TRBV12-4 with TRBJ2-6; no definite D call. Trimming left V 4 bases short and J 1 base short, with 20 bases between. CDR3 length: 19 amino acids. DNA of the CDR3: TGTGCCAGCAGTTCTCCCTCGGCCCCCTCCATTTCTGGGGCCAACGTCCTGACTTTC. This sequence encodes CASSSPSAPSISGANVLTF.

This clonotype was counted ten times or more. The V and J genes are TRBV29-1 and TRBJ2-1; 11 positions match TRBD2. The CDR3 is 15 residues long. V was pared by 7 bases and J by 6 bases, with 11 bases of the junction left unmatched. Germline CDR1 and CDR2: SQVTM and ANQGSEA. CDR3 nucleotides: TGCAGCGCCGCCAGTGGGACTAGCGGCACCAATGAGCAGTTCTTC. This codes for CSAASGTSGTNEQFF.

This clonotype was seen ten or more times. V is TRBV5-1 and J is TRBJ2-3; TRBD2 agrees at 8 bases. CDR1 is SGHRS and CDR2 is YFSETQ in the germline V gene. The CDR3 contains 14 residues. J lost 2 bases, V lost 2 bases, and 1 base had no gene match. The CDR3 region has the DNA TGCGCCAGCAGCTTAGCGGGAGCCACAGATACGCAGTATTTT. It encodes CASSLAGATDTQYF. Full variable domain (remainder filled in from reference TRBV5-1 and TRBJ2-3): KAGVTQTPRYLIKTRGQQVTLSCSPISGHRSVSWYQQTPGQGLQFLFEYFSETQRNKGNFPGRFSGRQFSNSRSEMNVSTLELGDSALYLCASSLAGATDTQYFGPGTRLTVL.

The rearrangement links TRBV3-1 to TRBJ1-2; D gene uncertain. Germline V gene data show CDR1 as LGHDT and CDR2 as YNNKEL (reference sequence). Trimming shortened V by 1 base and J by 2 bases, and 8 bases separated the two germline ends. The CDR3 consists of 14 residues. CDR3 protein: CASSQGTENYGYTF. The CDR3 coding sequence is TGTGCCAGCAGCCAAGGGACGGAAAACTATGGCTACACCTTC.

The V and J genes are TRBV5-1 and TRBJ2-1; 10 bases match TRBD2. The germline gives CDR1 SGHRS, CDR2 YFSETQ. This CDR3 contains 18 residues. With V trimmed by 0 bases and J by 0 bases, 6 bases remained unmatched. The DNA for the CDR3 is TGCGCCAGCAGCTTGGGAGTTAGCGGGGGGTTCTCCTACAATGAGCAGTTCTTC. Residues: CASSLGVSGGFSYNEQFF.

This clonotype appeared a few times. The chain recombines TRBV4-2 with TRBJ1-4; the D gene is possibly TRBD1 (5 bases). The CDR3 spans 17 residues. Per the germline V gene, CDR1 is LGHNA and CDR2 is YNFKEQ. V lost 3 bases and J 2 bases, leaving 16 bases between the germline ends. CDR3 DNA: TGTGCCAGCAGCCACCCCGGGCAGGGAGCTACTAATGAAAAACTGTTTTTT. Protein sequence: CASSHPGQGATNEKLFF.